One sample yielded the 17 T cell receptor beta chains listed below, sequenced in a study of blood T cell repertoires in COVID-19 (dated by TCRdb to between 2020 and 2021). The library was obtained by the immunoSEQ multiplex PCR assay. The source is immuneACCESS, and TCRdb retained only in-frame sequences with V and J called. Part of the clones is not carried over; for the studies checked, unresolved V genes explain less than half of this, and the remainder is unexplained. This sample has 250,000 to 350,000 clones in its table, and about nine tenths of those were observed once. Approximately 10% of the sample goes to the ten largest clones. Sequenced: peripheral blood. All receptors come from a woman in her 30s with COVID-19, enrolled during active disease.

CDR3 sequence (DNA): TGTGCCACCAGCGCCTGGAAGGGAACGGGAGAGGGCTACACCTTC. Amino acids: CATSAWKGTGEGYTF. The chain is built from TRBV15 and TRBJ1-2, with unresolved D. Germline CDR1 is LNHNV and CDR2 is YYDKDF (reference sequence). Trimming took off 5 bases at V and 8 bases at J, with 21 bases between the two ends. The CDR3 runs 15 residues.

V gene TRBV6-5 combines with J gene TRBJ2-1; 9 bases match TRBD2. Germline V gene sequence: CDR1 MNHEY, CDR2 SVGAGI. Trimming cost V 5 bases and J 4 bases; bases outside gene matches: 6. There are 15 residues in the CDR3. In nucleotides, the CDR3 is TGTGCCAGCAGTCCGACTAGCGGAAATTACAATGAGCAGTTCTTC. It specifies CASSPTSGNYNEQFF.

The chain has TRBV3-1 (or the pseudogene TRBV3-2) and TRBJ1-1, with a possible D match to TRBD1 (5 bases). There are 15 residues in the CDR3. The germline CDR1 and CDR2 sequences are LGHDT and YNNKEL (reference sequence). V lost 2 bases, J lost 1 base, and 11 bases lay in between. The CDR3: CASSQFGHKNTEAFF. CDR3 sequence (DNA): TGTGCCAGCAGCCAATTCGGACATAAGAACACTGAAGCTTTCTTT.

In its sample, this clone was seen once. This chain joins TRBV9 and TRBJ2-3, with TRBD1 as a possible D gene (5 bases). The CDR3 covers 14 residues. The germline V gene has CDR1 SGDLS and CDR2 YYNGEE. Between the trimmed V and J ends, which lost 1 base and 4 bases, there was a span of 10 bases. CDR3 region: CASSVLMGPDTQYF. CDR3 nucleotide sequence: TGTGCCAGCAGCGTATTGATGGGGCCAGATACGCAGTATTTT.

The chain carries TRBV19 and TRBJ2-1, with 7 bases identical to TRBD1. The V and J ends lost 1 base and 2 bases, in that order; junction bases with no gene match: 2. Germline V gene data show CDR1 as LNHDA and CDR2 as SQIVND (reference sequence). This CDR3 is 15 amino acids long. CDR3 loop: CASSIGQGTYNEQFF. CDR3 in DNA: TGTGCCAGTAGTATAGGACAGGGAACCTACAATGAGCAGTTCTTC.

The CDR3 sequence: CASSFTGAQEWDTEAFF. The DNA for the CDR3 is TGTGCCAGCAGCTTTACAGGGGCGCAGGAGTGGGACACTGAAGCTTTCTTT. V gene TRBV11-3 combines with J gene TRBJ1-1, with TRBD1 matching 7 bases. With V trimmed by 3 bases and J by 3 bases, 13 bases remained unmatched. The CDR3 totals 17 residues. The germline gives CDR1 SGHNT, CDR2 YENEEA.

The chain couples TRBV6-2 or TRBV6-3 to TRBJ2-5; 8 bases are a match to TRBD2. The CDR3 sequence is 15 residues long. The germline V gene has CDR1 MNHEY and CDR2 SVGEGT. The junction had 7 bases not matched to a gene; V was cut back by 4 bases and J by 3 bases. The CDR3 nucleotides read TGTGCCAGCAGTTCTCTTAGCGGGGTTAAAGAGACCCAGTACTTC. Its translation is CASSSLSGVKETQYF.

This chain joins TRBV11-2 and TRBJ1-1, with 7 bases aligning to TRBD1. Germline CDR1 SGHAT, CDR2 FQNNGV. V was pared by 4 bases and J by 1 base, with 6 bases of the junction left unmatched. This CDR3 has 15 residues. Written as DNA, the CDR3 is TGTGCCAGCAGCTCCTGGACAGGCCGGAACACTGAAGCTTTCTTT. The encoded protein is CASSSWTGRNTEAFF. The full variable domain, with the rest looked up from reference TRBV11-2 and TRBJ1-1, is EAGVAQSPRYKIIEKRQSVAFWCNPISGHATLYWYQQILGQGPKLLIQFQNNGVVDDSQLPKDRFSAERLKGVDSTLKIQPAKLEDSAVYLCASSSWTGRNTEAFFGQGTRLTVV.

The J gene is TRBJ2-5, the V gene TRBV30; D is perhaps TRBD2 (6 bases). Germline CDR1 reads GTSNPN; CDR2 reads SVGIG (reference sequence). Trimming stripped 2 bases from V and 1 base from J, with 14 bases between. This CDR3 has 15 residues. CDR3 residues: CAWSSSGTLQETQYF. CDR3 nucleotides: TGTGCCTGGAGTTCATCCGGGACTCTCCAAGAGACCCAGTACTTC.

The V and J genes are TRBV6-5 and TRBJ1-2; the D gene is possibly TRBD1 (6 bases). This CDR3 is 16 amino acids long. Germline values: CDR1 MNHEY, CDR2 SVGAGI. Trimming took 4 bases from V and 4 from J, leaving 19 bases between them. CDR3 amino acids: CASSSNEADSLYGYTF. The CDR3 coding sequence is TGTGCCAGCAGTTCAAACGAAGCGGACAGCCTCTATGGCTACACCTTC.

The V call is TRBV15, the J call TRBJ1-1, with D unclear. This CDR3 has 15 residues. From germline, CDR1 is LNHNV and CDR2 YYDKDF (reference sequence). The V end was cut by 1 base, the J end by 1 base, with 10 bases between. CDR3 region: CATSRARVANTEAFF. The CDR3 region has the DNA TGTGCCACCAGCAGAGCCCGGGTAGCGAACACTGAAGCTTTCTTT.

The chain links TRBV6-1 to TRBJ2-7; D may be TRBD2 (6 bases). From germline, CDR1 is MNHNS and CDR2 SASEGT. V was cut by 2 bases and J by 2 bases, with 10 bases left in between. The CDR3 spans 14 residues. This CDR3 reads CASSERLVAYEQYF. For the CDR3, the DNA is TGTGCCAGCAGTGAAAGACTAGTCGCCTACGAGCAGTACTTC.

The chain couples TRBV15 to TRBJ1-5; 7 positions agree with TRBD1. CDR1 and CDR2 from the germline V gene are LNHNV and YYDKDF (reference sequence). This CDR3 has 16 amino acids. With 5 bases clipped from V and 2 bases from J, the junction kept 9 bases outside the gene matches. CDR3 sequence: CATSRQGPFGNQPQHF. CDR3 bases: TGTGCCACCAGCCGACAGGGACCCTTTGGCAATCAGCCCCAGCATTTT.

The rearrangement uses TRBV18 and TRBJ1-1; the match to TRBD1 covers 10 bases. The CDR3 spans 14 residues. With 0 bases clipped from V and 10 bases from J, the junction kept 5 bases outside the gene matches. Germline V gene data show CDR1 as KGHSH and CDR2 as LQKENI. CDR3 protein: CASSPPGTGDRAFF. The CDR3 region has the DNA TGTGCCAGCTCACCACCCGGGACAGGGGATAGAGCTTTCTTT.

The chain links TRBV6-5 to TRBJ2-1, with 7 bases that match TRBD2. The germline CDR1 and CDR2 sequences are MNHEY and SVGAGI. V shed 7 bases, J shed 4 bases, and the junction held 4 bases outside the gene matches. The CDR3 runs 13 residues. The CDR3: CASNPSGYNEQFF. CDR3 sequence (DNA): TGTGCCAGCAATCCTAGCGGTTACAATGAGCAGTTCTTC.

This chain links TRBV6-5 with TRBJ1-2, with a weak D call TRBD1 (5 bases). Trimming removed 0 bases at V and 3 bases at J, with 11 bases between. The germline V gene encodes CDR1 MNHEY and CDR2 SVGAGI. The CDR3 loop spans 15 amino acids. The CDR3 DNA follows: TGTGCCAGCAGTTACTCGAGCAGGGATGACTATGGCTACACCTTC. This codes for CASSYSSRDDYGYTF.

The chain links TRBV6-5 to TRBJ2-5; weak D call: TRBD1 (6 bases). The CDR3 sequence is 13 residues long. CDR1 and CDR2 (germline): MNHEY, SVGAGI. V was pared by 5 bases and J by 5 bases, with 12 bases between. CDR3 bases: TGTGCCAGCAGTCCCCAGGGGCAGGAGACCCAGTACTTC. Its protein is CASSPQGQETQYF.